This T cell receptor (beta chain) was captured in a study of cytomegalovirus exposure and HLA in healthy donors. The PCR contained 60 Vbeta and 13 Jbeta primers. The table came from immunoSEQ multiplex PCR; TCRdb's copy has only in-frame clones and leaves some out. There are about 180,000 clones in the sample; less than 80% occur only once, and around 1.5% lies in the top ten. The CDR3 covers 15 residues. CDR1 is LNHDA, CDR2 SQIVND, per germline (reference sequence). V was cut by 3 bases and J by 8 bases, with 17 bases left in between. Study conclusions and caveats: The authors judged a highly shared variant cluster likely a sequencing artifact. Accurate HLA-A and HLA-B prediction from TCR beta sequences was reported for most subjects. In an earlier analysis, productive rearrangement rates for most beta V segments clustered near 87% or 30%.

Unrecorded immune exposure was likely among donors, who were nominally healthy when sampled. With respect to this clone: Its antigen is still unknown.

The rearrangement links TRBV19 to TRBJ2-1; unclear D gene. The sequence was collected from a man between 18 and 29 years old in good health and CMV-seronegative. The source material was PBMCs. The CDR3 sequence is CASSIGGRLNDEQFF. The CDR3 DNA is TGTGCCAGTAGTATCGGTGGCAGGTTAAACGATGAGCAGTTCTTC.